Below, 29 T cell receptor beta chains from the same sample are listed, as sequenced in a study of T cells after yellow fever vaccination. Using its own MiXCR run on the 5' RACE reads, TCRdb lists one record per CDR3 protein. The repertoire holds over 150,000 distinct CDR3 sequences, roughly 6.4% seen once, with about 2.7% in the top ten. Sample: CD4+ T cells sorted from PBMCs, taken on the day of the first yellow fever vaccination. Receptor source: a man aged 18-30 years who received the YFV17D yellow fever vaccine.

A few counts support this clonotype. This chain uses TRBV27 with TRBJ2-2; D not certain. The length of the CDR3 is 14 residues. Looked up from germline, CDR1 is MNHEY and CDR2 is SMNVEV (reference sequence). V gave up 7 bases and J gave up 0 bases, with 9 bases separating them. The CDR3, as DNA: TGTGCCAGCAAGGAACTCGCGAACACCGGGGAGCTGTTTTTT. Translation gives CASKELANTGELFF.

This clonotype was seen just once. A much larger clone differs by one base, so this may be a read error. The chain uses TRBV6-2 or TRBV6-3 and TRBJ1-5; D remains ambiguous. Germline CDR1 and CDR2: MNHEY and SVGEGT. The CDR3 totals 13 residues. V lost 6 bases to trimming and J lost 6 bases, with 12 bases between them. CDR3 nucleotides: TGTGCCAGCAGGACCGATTCGGTTCAGCCCCAGCATTTT. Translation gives CASRTDSVQPQHF.

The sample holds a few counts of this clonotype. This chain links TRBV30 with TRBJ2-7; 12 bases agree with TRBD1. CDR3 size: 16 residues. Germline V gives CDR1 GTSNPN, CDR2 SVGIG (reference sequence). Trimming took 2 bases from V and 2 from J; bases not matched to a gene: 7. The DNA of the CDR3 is TGTGCCTGGAGTCCGGGGACAGGGGGCTTCACCTACGAGCAGTACTTC. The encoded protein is CAWSPGTGGFTYEQYF. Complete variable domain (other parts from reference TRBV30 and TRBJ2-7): SQTIHQWPATLVQPVGSPLSLECTVEGTSNPNLYWYRQAAGRGLQLLFYSVGIGQISSEVPQNLSASRPQDRQFILSSKKLLLSDSGFYLCAWSPGTGGFTYEQYFGPGTRLTVT.

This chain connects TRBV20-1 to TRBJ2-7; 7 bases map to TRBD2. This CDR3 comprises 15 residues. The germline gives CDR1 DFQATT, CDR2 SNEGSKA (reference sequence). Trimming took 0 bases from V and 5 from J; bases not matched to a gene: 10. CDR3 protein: CSAREGSTSAHEQYV. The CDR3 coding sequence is TGCAGTGCTAGAGAGGGGTCAACTAGCGCCCACGAGCAGTACGTC.

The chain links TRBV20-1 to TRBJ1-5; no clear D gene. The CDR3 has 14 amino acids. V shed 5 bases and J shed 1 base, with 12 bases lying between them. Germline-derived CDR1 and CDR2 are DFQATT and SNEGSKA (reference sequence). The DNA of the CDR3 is TGCAGTGCTCGGGAGGGCTTGAGCAATCAGCCCCAGCATTTT. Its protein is CSAREGLSNQPQHF.

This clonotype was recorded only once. CDR3 in DNA: TGTGCCAGCAGCTTAGATGGGCGTCTGTTCTTC. Translation: CASSLDGRLFF. The chain employs TRBV11-3 and TRBJ2-1; D call uncertain. The CDR3 contains 11 residues. Germline CDR1 reads SGHNT; CDR2 reads YENEEA. Trimming removed 0 bases at V and 15 bases at J, with 9 bases between.

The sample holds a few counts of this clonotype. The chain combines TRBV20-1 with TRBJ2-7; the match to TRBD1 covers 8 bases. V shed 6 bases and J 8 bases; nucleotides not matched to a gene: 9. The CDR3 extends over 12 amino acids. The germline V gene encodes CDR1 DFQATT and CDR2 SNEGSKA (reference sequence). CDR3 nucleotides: TGCAGTGCGGACAGACAGGGGTCTCAGCAGTACTTC. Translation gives CSADRQGSQQYF.

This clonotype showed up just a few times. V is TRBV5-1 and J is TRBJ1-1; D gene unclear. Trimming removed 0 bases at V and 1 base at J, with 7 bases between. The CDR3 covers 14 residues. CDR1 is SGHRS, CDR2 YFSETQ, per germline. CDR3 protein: CASSLGNGNTEAFF. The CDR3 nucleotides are TGCGCCAGCAGCTTGGGGAACGGGAACACTGAAGCTTTCTTT. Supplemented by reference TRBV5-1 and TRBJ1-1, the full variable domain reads KAGVTQTPRYLIKTRGQQVTLSCSPISGHRSVSWYQQTPGQGLQFLFEYFSETQRNKGNFPGRFSGRQFSNSRSEMNVSTLELGDSALYLCASSLGNGNTEAFFGQGTRLTVV.

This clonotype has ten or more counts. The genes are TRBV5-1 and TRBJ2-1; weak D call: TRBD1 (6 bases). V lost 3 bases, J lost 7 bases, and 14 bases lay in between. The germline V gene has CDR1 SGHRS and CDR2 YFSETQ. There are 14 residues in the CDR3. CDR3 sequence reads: CASSSGTTLNEQFF. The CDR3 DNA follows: TGCGCCAGCAGCTCAGGGACAACATTAAATGAGCAGTTCTTC.

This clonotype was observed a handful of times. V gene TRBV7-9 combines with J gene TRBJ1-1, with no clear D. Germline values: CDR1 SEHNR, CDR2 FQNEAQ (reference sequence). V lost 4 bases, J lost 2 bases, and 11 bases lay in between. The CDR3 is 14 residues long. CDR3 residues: CASSSRNYNTEAFF. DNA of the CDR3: TGTGCCAGCAGCTCCCGGAATTATAACACTGAAGCTTTCTTT.

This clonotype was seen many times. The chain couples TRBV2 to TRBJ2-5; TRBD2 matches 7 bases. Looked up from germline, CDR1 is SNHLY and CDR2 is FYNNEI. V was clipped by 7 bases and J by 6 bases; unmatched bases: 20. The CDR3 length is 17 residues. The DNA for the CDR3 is TGTGCCAGCACGGAGAAGCGGGGACTACGATCGAGTCAGACCCAGTACTTC. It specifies CASTEKRGLRSSQTQYF.

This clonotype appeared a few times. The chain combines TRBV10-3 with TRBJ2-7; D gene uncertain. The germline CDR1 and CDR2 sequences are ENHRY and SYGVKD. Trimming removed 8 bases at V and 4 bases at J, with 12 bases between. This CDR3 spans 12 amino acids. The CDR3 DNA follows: TGTGCCATCTCCCCGGGTGATTACGAGCAGTACTTC. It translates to CAISPGDYEQYF.

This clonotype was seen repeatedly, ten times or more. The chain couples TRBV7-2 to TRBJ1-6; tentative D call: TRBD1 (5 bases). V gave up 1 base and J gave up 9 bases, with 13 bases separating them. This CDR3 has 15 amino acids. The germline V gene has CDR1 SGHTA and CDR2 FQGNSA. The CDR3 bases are TGTGCCAGCAGCTTAGGCTCCGGGACTACTTCACCCCTCCACTTT. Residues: CASSLGSGTTSPLHF.

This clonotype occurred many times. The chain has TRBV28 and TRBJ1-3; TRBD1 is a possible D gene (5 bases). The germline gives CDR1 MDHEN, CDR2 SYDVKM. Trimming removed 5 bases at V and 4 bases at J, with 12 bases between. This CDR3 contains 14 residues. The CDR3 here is CASSPGGAGNTIYF. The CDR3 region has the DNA TGTGCCAGCAGTCCCGGCGGGGCGGGAAACACCATATATTTT.

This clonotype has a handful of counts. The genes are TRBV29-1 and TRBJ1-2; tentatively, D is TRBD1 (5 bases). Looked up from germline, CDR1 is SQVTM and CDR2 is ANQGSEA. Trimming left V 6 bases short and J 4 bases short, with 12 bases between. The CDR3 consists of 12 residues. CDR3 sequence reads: CSVAPGGYGYTF. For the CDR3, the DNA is TGCAGCGTCGCACCCGGGGGCTATGGCTACACCTTC. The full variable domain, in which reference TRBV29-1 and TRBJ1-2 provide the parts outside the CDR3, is SAVISQKPSRDICQRGTSLTIQCQVDSQVTMMFWYRQQPGQSLTLIATANQGSEATYESGFVIDKFPISRPNLTFSTLTVSNMSPEDSSIYLCSVAPGGYGYTFGSGTRLTVV.

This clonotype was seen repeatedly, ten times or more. Here the CDR3 reads CASSSITRDRTDTQYF. The CDR3 coding sequence is TGTGCCAGCAGTTCGATAACACGGGACAGAACAGATACGCAGTATTTT. The chain has TRBV28 and TRBJ2-3; 7 nucleotides agree with TRBD1. V trimming: 4 bases; J trimming: 3 bases; junction bases outside the gene matches: 10. There are 16 residues in the CDR3. Germline lookup yields CDR1 MDHEN and CDR2 SYDVKM.

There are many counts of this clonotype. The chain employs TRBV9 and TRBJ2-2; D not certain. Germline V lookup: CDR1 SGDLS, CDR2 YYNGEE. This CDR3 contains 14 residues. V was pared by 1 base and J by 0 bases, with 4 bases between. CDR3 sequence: CASSVTSNTGELFF. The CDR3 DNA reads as TGTGCCAGCAGCGTAACATCGAACACCGGGGAGCTGTTTTTT.

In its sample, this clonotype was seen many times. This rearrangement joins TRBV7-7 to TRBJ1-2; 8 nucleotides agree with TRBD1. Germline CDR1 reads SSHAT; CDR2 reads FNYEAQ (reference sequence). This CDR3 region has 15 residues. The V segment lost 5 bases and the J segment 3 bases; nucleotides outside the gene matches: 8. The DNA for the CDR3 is TGTGCCAGCAGCCCTTACCCGACAGGGGACTATGGCTACACCTTC. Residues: CASSPYPTGDYGYTF.

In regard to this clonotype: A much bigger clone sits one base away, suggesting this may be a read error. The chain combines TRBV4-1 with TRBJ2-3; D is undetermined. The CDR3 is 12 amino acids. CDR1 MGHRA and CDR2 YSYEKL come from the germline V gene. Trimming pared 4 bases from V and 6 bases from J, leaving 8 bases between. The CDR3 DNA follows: TGCGCCAGCAGCCGCCGGATTGATACGCAGTATTTT. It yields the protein CASSRRIDTQYF.

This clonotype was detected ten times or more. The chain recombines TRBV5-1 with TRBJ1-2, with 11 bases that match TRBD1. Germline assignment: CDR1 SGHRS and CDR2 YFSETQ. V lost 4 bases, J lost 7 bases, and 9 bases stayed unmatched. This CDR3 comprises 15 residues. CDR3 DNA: TGCGCCAGCAGCCTCGGACAGGGGGCAATGTCTGGCTACACCTTC. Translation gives CASSLGQGAMSGYTF.

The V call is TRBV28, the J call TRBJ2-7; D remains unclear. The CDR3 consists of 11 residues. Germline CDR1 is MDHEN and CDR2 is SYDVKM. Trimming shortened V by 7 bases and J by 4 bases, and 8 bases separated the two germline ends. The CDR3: CASTPIYEQYV. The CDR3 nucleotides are TGTGCCAGCACCCCTATATACGAGCAGTACGTC.

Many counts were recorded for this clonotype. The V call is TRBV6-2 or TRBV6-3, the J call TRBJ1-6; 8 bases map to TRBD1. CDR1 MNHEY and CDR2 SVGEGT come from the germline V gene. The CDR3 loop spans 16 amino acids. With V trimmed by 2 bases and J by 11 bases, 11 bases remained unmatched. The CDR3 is CASSYGSTGVYTPLHF. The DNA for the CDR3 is TGTGCCAGCAGTTACGGGTCGACAGGGGTATATACACCCCTCCACTTT.

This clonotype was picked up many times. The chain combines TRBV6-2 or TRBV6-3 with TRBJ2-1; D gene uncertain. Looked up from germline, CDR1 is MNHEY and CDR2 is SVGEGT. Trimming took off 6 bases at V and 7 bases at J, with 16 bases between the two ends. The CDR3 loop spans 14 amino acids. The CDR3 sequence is CASSPHVGKNEQFF. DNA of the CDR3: TGTGCCAGCAGCCCGCACGTGGGGAAAAATGAGCAGTTCTTC.

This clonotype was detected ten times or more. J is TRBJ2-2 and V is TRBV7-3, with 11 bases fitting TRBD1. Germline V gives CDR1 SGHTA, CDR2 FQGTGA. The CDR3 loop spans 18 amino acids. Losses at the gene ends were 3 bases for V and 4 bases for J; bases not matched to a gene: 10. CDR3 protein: CASSFSGQGARSTGELFF. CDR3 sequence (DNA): TGTGCCAGCAGCTTCTCCGGACAGGGGGCGCGCAGCACCGGGGAGCTGTTTTTT.

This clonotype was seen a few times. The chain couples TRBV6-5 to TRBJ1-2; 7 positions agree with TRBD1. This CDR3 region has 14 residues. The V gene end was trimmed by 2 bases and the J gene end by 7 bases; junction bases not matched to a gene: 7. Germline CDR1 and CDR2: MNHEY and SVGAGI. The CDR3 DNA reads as TGTGCCAGCAGTTACGACAGGGCTGATACTGGCTACACCTTC. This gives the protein CASSYDRADTGYTF.

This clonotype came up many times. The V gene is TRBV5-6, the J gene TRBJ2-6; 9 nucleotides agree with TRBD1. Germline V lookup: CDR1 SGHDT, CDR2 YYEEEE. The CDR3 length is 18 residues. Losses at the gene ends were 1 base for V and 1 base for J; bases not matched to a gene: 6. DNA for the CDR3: TGTGCCAGCAGCTTGCTTGGGGACAGGGCATCTGGGGCCAACGTCCTGACTTTC. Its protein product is CASSLLGDRASGANVLTF.

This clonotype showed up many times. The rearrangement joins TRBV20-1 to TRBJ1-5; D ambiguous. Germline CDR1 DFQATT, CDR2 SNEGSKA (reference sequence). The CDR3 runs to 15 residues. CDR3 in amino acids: CICWGSQGSNQPQHF. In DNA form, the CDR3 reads TGCATTTGCTGGGGAAGCCAAGGTAGCAATCAGCCCCAGCATTTT.

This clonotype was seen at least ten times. The DNA of the CDR3 is TGTGCCATCAGTGCTCAGGATACGCAGTATTTT. Translated: CAISAQDTQYF. The genes are TRBV10-3 and TRBJ2-3, with D unclear. Germline V gene data show CDR1 as ENHRY and CDR2 as SYGVKD. CDR3 length: 11 residues. With 4 bases removed from V and 6 bases from J, the gap between germline ends came to 5 bases.

DNA for the CDR3: TGTGCCAGCAGCTCGGGCAGGTTGCAGCCCCAGCATTTT. Translation: CASSSGRLQPQHF. The chain recombines TRBV5-5 with TRBJ1-5; D gene ambiguous. V was clipped by 3 bases and J by 7 bases, with 11 bases between them. The germline V gene has CDR1 SGHKS and CDR2 YYEKEE (reference sequence). The CDR3 length is 13 residues.